Presented here are 14 T cell receptor beta chains from one specimen sequenced in a study of T cell repertoires in cytomegalovirus infection. TCRdb recomputed calls from the reads with MiXCR, one row per CDR3 protein. Of some 680,000 distinct CDR3 sequences in the sample, 35% were seen once. Material for sequencing was PBMCs. The receptor set was obtained from a human donor in good health (CMV status not recorded). Some clones in this sample may be carry-over from other donors' samples.

This clonotype was seen many times. The gene calls are TRBV7-3 and TRBJ1-1; perhaps TRBD1 as D (5 bases). CDR3 length equals 16 residues. In germline, CDR1 is SGHTA, CDR2 FQGTGA. V lost 2 bases and J 1 base, leaving 14 bases between the germline ends. Here the CDR3 DNA reads TGTGCCAGCAGCTTATCTCCTGAGACAGCGAACACTGAAGCTTTCTTT. Encoded protein: CASSLSPETANTEAFF.

V usage is TRBV24-1 and J usage is TRBJ1-5; D is possibly TRBD1 (5 bases). The CDR3 covers 13 residues. Germline V lookup: CDR1 KGHDR, CDR2 SFDVKD. The V and J ends lost 5 bases and 9 bases respectively, with 13 bases between them. CDR3 bases: TGTGCCACCAGTGCCCCGAAAAGGGGGCCCCAGCATTTT. This codes for CATSAPKRGPQHF.

This clonotype was counted ten times or more. The V call is TRBV7-6, the J call TRBJ1-5; 8 bases are shared with TRBD1. The germline V gene has CDR1 SGHVS and CDR2 FNYEAQ. With V trimmed by 4 bases and J by 6 bases, 8 bases remained unmatched. This CDR3 has 15 residues. The CDR3 loop is CASSSRAGGGQPQHF. The CDR3 nucleotides read TGTGCCAGCAGCTCAAGAGCAGGGGGCGGTCAGCCCCAGCATTTT.

The chain carries TRBV20-1 and TRBJ2-1; TRBD1 matches 7 bases. Germline loops: CDR1 DFQATT, CDR2 SNEGSKA (reference sequence). The CDR3 is made up of 20 amino acids. V lost 6 bases, J lost 3 bases, and 26 bases stayed unmatched. In nucleotides, the CDR3 is TGCAGTGCAAGACAGCCCGGGCAACCAACAGGGGTCCCTATCTACAATGAGCAGTTCTTC. Its translation is CSARQPGQPTGVPIYNEQFF.

The rearrangement links TRBV5-1 to TRBJ1-5; D not resolved. The germline V gene has CDR1 SGHRS and CDR2 YFSETQ. V was pared by 0 bases and J by 6 bases, with 16 bases between. This CDR3 region has 16 residues. The CDR3 region has the DNA TGCGCCAGCAGCTTGGAAGGCCTTCATACGGGTCAGCCCCAGCATTTT. This encodes CASSLEGLHTGQPQHF.

The chain combines TRBV12-3 or TRBV12-4 with TRBJ2-2; 12 nucleotides match TRBD2. The junction had 2 bases not matched to a gene; V was cut back by 3 bases and J by 3 bases. The CDR3 contains 16 residues. DNA of the CDR3: TGTGCCAGCAGTTTTACTAGCGGGGGGTACACCGGGGAGCTGTTTTTT. Translation: CASSFTSGGYTGELFF.

This clonotype was recorded many times. The genes are TRBV7-2 and TRBJ2-7; 7 bases align to TRBD1. The CDR3 spans 15 residues. The V gene's germline CDR1 is SGHTA and CDR2 FQGNSA. V lost 2 bases, J lost 6 bases, and 10 bases stayed unmatched. As DNA, the CDR3 is TGTGCCAGCAGCTTAACCCGACAGGGATGGGTCGAGCAGTACTTC. Translation: CASSLTRQGWVEQYF. The full variable domain, with the rest looked up from reference TRBV7-2 and TRBJ2-7, is GAGVSQSPSNKVTEKGKDVELRCDPISGHTALYWYRQSLGQGLEFLIYFQGNSAPDKSGLPSDRFSAERTGGSVSTLTIQRTQQEDSAVYLCASSLTRQGWVEQYFGPGTRLTVT.

The V gene is TRBV20-1, the J gene TRBJ1-4; TRBD1 matches at 9 bases. Germline assignment: CDR1 DFQATT and CDR2 SNEGSKA (reference sequence). V gave up 0 bases and J gave up 0 bases; unmatched junction bases: 2. This CDR3 region has 16 residues. The CDR3 region is CSARDYRGPTNEKLFF. CDR3 DNA: TGCAGTGCTAGAGATTACAGGGGGCCAACTAATGAAAAACTGTTTTTT.

In this sample, this clonotype turned up once. An end of the junction differs from the germline gene, which may be a read error. The V and J genes are TRBV15 and TRBJ2-5, with D possibly TRBD2 on 6 matching bases. The CDR3 is 16 residues long. Germline CDR1 LNHNV, CDR2 YYDKDF (reference sequence). CDR3 in DNA: TGTGCCACCAGCAGAGAACGGGACTCCCTGAGAGGGACCCCGTCCTTC. Its protein is CATSRERDSLRGTPSF.

This clonotype was counted between two and nine times. This chain connects TRBV10-3 to TRBJ1-1; unclear D gene. Trimming left V 4 bases short and J 1 base short, with 13 bases between. The CDR3 extends over 15 amino acids. CDR1 is ENHRY and CDR2 is SYGVKD in the germline V gene. This CDR3 is CAISVGQSRNTEAFF. The CDR3 bases are TGTGCCATCAGTGTCGGGCAATCGCGGAACACTGAAGCTTTCTTT.

The chain combines TRBV5-1 with TRBJ2-7; D may be TRBD1 (6 bases). V was trimmed by 5 bases and J by 4 bases, leaving 22 bases between them. The germline CDR1 and CDR2 sequences are SGHRS and YFSETQ. The CDR3 length is 16 residues. This CDR3 is CASSRGDKSGRYEQYF. DNA of the CDR3: TGCGCCAGCAGTCGAGGGGACAAGTCGGGAAGGTACGAGCAGTACTTC. Supplemented by reference TRBV5-1 and TRBJ2-7, the full variable domain reads KAGVTQTPRYLIKTRGQQVTLSCSPISGHRSVSWYQQTPGQGLQFLFEYFSETQRNKGNFPGRFSGRQFSNSRSEMNVSTLELGDSALYLCASSRGDKSGRYEQYFGPGTRLTVT.

The gene calls are TRBV10-2 and TRBJ1-4, with D perhaps matching TRBD1 (5 bases). Trimming left V 3 bases short and J 6 bases short, with 17 bases between. The CDR3 covers 16 residues. In germline, CDR1 is WSHSY, CDR2 SAAADI. In DNA, the CDR3 is TGCGCCAGCAGTGACCCCAGGGCGGGGCGGTATGAAAAACTGTTTTTT. Translated, it gives CASSDPRAGRYEKLFF.

The rearrangement joins TRBV28 to TRBJ2-7; D perhaps matches TRBD1 (7 bases). The germline V gene has CDR1 MDHEN and CDR2 SYDVKM. Trimming pared 5 bases from V and 4 bases from J, leaving 18 bases between. This CDR3 is 15 amino acids long. CDR3 in amino acids: CASSLPRQGGYEQYF. The CDR3 DNA reads as TGTGCCAGCAGTCTCCCCCGGCAGGGGGGTTACGAGCAGTACTTC. Complete variable domain (other parts from reference TRBV28 and TRBJ2-7): DVKVTQSSRYLVKRTGEKVFLECVQDMDHENMFWYRQDPGLGLRLIYFSYDVKMKEKGDIPEGYSVSREKKERFSLILESASTNQTSMYLCASSLPRQGGYEQYFGPGTRLTVT.

With respect to this clonotype: One junction end does not reproduce the germline sequence, and a read error may be involved. The chain links TRBV5-4 to TRBJ2-7; no clear D gene. Looked up from germline, CDR1 is SGHNT and CDR2 is YYREEE (reference sequence). The CDR3 is 14 residues long. As DNA, the CDR3 is TGTGCCAGCAGCTTTATGGTCGGCTCCTACGAGCCGTACTTC. Its translation is CASSFMVGSYEPYF.